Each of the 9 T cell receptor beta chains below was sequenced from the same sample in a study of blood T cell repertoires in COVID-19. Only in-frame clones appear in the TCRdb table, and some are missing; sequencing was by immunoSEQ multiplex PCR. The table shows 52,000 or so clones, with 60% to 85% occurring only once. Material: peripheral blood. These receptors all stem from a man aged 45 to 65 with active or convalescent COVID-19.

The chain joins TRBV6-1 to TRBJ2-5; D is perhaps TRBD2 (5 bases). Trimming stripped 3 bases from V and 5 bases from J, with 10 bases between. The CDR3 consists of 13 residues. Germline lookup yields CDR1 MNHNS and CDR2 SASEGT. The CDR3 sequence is CASSEDFGETQYF. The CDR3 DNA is TGTGCCAGCAGTGAGGACTTCGGGGAGACCCAGTACTTC.

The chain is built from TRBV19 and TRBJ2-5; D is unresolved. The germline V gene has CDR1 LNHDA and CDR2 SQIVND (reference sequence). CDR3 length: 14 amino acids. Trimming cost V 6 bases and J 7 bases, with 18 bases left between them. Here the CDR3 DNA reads TGTGCCAGTAGCGTGGCGCCGGGTAGTGGGACCCAGTACTTC. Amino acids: CASSVAPGSGTQYF.

CDR3 sequence (DNA): TGTGCCAGCAGTGAATGGAGTAGCACAGATACGCAGTATTTT. It specifies CASSEWSSTDTQYF. The chain combines TRBV6-1 with TRBJ2-3; D unclear. The CDR3 contains 14 residues. Looked up from germline, CDR1 is MNHNS and CDR2 is SASEGT. V lost 2 bases to trimming and J lost 0 bases, with 6 bases between them.

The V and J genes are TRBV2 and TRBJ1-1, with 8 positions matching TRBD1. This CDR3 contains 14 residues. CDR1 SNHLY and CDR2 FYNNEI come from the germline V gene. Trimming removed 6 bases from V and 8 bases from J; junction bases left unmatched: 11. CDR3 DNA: TGTGCCAGCAGAACTACCCAGGGGGCCGCCGAAGCTTTCTTT. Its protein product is CASRTTQGAAEAFF.

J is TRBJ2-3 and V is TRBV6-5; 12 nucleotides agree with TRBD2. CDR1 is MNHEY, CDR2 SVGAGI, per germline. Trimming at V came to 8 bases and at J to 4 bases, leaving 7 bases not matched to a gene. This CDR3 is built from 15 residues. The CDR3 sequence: CASDSSGGGSDTQYF. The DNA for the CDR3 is TGTGCCAGCGACTCTAGCGGGGGGGGGTCAGATACGCAGTATTTT.

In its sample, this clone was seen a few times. The DNA for the CDR3 is TGTGCCAGCAGCCTCTCTTTAGCGGGGGAAGAAAATGAGCAGTTCTTC. Its translation is CASSLSLAGEENEQFF. The chain uses TRBV14 and TRBJ2-1; 9 bases are a match to TRBD2. The CDR3 spans 16 residues. Losses at the gene ends were 4 bases for V and 7 bases for J; bases not matched to a gene: 11. Germline V gene data show CDR1 as SGHDN and CDR2 as FVKESK.

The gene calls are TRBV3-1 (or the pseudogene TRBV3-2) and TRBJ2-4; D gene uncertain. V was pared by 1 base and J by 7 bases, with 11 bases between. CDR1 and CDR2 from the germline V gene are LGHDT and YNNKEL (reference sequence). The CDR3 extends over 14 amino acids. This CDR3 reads CASSQVSPGNIQYF. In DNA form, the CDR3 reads TGTGCCAGCAGCCAAGTTAGTCCCGGGAACATTCAGTACTTC.

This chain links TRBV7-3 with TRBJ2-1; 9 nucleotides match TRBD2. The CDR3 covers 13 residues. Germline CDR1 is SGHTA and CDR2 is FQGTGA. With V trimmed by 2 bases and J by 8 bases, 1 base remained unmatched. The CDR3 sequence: CASSLGTSYEQFF. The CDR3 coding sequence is TGTGCCAGCAGCTTAGGGACTAGCTATGAGCAGTTCTTC.

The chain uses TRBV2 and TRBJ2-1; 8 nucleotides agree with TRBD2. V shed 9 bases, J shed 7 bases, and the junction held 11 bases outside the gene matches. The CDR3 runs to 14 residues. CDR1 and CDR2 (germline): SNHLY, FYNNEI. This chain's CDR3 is CASTREPGGNEQFF. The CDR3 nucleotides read TGTGCCAGTACGCGGGAGCCGGGGGGGAATGAGCAGTTCTTC.